This T cell receptor beta chain comes out of a study of cytomegalovirus exposure and HLA in healthy donors. On the study more broadly: Earlier results showed 90 million to 120 million unique TCR beta sequences derived from 150 million to 200 million T cells. Out of 398 genotyped donors, about 81% belonged to the Caucasian-associated ancestry cluster.

Regarding this clone: What it recognizes is unknown.

Germline V CDR1 and CDR2: MGHRA, YSYEKL. V gave up 4 bases and J gave up 4 bases; unmatched junction bases: 9. The CDR3 runs to 16 residues. The PCR contained 60 Vbeta and 13 Jbeta primers. Some clones are missing from TCRdb's copy, which holds only in-frame ones; the method was immunoSEQ multiplex PCR. The sample lists over 150,000 clones, 87% occurring once. General observations from the study: Most subjects had HLA-A and HLA-B alleles reportedly predicted accurately by TCR beta sequences.

What was sequenced was PBMCs. This sequence was found in a girl under three years old in good health and CMV-seronegative. V and J are TRBV4-1 and TRBJ2-7, with 11 nucleotides matching TRBD2. CDR3 DNA sequence: TGCGCCAGCAGCCCAGGTGCAGCTAGCGGGAGGTACGAGCAGTACTTC. It is translated as CASSPGAASGRYEQYF.